Included here is one T cell receptor (beta chain) sequence, with context. Its specificity is unknown. The sample is drawn from a study of cytomegalovirus exposure and HLA in healthy donors. Trimming removed 0 bases at V and 0 bases at J, with 11 bases between. Germline V CDR1 and CDR2: LGHNA, YSLEER. This CDR3 has 16 amino acids. Notes on the study in general: Across donors, most TCRs were seen rarely, yet some public ones were widespread. Among TCR beta chains, those listed as cytomegalovirus-associated numbered fewer than 200.

Libraries were prepared by immunoSEQ multiplex PCR; TCRdb keeps only in-frame clonotypes and omits some of them. The table has roughly 250,000 clones, 90% seen once. The V call is TRBV4-3, the J call TRBJ1-1, with D possibly matching TRBD1 (5 bases). The TCR comes from a young woman in good health and CMV-seronegative. Sequenced: PBMCs. The CDR3 DNA sequence: TGCGCCAGCAGCCAAGATTCCGGACATTTGAACACTGAAGCTTTCTTT. It translates to CASSQDSGHLNTEAFF.